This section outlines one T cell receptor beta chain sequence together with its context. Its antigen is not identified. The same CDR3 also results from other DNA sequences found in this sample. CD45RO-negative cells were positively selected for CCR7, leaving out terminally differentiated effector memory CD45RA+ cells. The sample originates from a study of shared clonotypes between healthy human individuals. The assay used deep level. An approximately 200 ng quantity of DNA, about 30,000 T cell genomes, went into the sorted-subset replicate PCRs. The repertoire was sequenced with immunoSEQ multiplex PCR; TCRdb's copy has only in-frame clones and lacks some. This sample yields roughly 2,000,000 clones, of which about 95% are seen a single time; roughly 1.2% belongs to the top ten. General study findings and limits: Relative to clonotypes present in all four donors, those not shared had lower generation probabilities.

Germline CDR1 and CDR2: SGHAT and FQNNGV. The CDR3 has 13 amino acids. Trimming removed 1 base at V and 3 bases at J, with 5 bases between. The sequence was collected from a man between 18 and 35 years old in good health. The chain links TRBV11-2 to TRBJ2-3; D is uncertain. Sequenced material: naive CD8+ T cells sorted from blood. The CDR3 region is CASSLGGTDTQYF. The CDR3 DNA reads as TGTGCCAGCAGCTTAGGGGGTACAGATACGCAGTATTTT.